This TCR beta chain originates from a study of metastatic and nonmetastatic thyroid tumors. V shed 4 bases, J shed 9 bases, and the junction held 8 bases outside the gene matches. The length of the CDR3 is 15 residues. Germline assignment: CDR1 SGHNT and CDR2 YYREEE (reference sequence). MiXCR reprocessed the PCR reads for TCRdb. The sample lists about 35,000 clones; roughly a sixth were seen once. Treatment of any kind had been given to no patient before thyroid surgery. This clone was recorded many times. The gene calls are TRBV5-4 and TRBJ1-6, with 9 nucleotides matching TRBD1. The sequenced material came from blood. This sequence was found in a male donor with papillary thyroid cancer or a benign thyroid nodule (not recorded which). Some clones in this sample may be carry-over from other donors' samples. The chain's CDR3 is CASSEQGAESSPLHF. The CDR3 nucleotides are TGTGCCAGCAGCGAACAGGGGGCTGAGAGTTCACCCCTCCACTTT.